This T cell receptor beta chain originates from a study of beta chain features in type 1 diabetes. Study-wide findings and caveats: The study found that naive, central memory and Treg TCRB repertoires appeared more similar in patients than in healthy donors.

With regard to this clone: No antigen is known for it.

Expressed TCRB transcripts were sequenced because the isolated RNA had all been reverse transcribed beforehand. TCRdb's copy holds only in-frame clones and misses some; the assay was immunoSEQ multiplex PCR. The table records hundreds of thousands of clones, 12% to 15% of them present only once. The CDR3 spans 15 residues. CDR1 and CDR2 (germline): SNHLY, FYNNEI. V dropped 4 bases and J dropped 6; count of bases not matched to a gene: 9. Purity (above 98%) was reached by all sorted populations. The clonotype was recovered from a man younger than 45 in good health. The chain carries TRBV2 and TRBJ1-5; TRBD1 agrees at 7 bases. Sequencing input: central memory CD4+ T cells from blood. In nucleotides, the CDR3 is TGTGCCAGCAGTGGGAACAGGGGACAGAGTCAGCCCCAGCATTTT. Its protein is CASSGNRGQSQPQHF.